The next 25 T cell receptor beta chains were all read from a single sample in a study of T cells in Graves' hyperthyroidism and ophthalmopathy. RNA transcripts provided the source from which TCR beta CDR3 regions were amplified. The study used the HTBI primer set for a first-round RT-PCR of the TCR CDR3. One entry per CDR3 protein, called by TCRdb with MiXCR from the multiplex PCR reads. Here the sample spans about 580,000 distinct CDR3 sequences, around 42% being singletons. Sequenced sample: peripheral blood or thyroid tissue (not recorded which). The receptors were sampled from a woman aged 18 to 35 with Graves' hyperthyroidism.

The chain is built from TRBV29-1 and TRBJ1-2; 8 bases match TRBD1. Trimming cost V 5 bases and J 4 bases; bases outside gene matches: 6. Germline V gene sequence: CDR1 SQVTM, CDR2 ANQGSEA. This CDR3 has 13 amino acids. The CDR3 protein is CSVTQGVSYGYTF. CDR3 in DNA: TGCAGCGTTACACAGGGGGTGTCCTATGGCTACACCTTC.

This clonotype was found a few times. The CDR3 DNA reads TGTGCCAGCAGCTTAGCATTAGCGGAGCAGTTCTTC. The encoded protein is CASSLALAEQFF. The chain links TRBV7-2 to TRBJ2-7, with D possibly being TRBD2 (5 bases). The end of the DNA aligns better with TRBJ2-1, so the J call may be wrong. The V gene's germline CDR1 is SGHTA and CDR2 FQGNSA. The CDR3 has 12 amino acids.

The chain links TRBV7-6 to TRBJ2-7; D is perhaps TRBD1 (7 bases). The CDR3 is 12 residues long. Germline V CDR1 and CDR2: SGHVS, FNYEAQ. Trimming removed 8 bases at V and 9 bases at J, with 17 bases between. The CDR3 region is CASGPDRDWQYF. In DNA form, the CDR3 reads TGTGCCAGCGGTCCTGACAGGGACTGGCAGTACTTC.

At least ten counts were recorded for this clonotype. V and J are TRBV10-2 and TRBJ2-7; TRBD2 matches 9 bases. CDR1 is WSHSY, CDR2 SAAADI, per germline. Losses at the gene ends were 7 bases for V and 6 bases for J; bases not matched to a gene: 10. The CDR3 is made up of 14 amino acids. CDR3 in amino acids: CASTWAGGPGEQYF. In DNA, the CDR3 is TGCGCCAGCACGTGGGCGGGAGGGCCGGGCGAGCAGTACTTC.

The chain carries TRBV20-1 and TRBJ1-5, with TRBD1 matching over 7 bases. After removal of 6 bases from V and 6 bases from J, the junction contained 11 bases not matched to a gene. This CDR3 comprises 14 residues. Looked up from germline, CDR1 is DFQATT and CDR2 is SNEGSKA (reference sequence). The CDR3 here is CSASRRQGGQPQHF. Written as DNA, the CDR3 is TGCAGTGCCAGCAGAAGACAGGGTGGTCAGCCCCAGCATTTT.

The chain combines TRBV15 with TRBJ2-7; maybe TRBD2 (5 bases). Germline lookup yields CDR1 LNHNV and CDR2 YYDKDF (reference sequence). V lost 7 bases to trimming and J lost 2 bases, with 18 bases between them. This CDR3 spans 15 amino acids. CDR3 nucleotides: TGTGCCACCACACGAAGGGAGCAGGCCACCTACGAGCAGTACTTC. It translates to CATTRREQATYEQYF.

This chain joins TRBV7-3 and TRBJ2-5, with D perhaps matching TRBD1 (5 bases). The CDR3 runs to 15 residues. Germline lookup yields CDR1 SGHTA and CDR2 FQGTGA. The CDR3 loop reads CVNSLTGRAQETQYF. The CDR3 region has the DNA TGTGTCAACAGCTTAACCGGCAGGGCCCAAGAGACCCAGTACTTC.

The chain has TRBV2 and TRBJ2-5; 8 bases line up with TRBD1. Germline V CDR1 and CDR2: SNHLY, FYNNEI. CDR3 size: 16 residues. The trim removed 1 base at V and 5 bases at J, leaving 9 bases unmatched. CDR3: CASSEVGVRGHETQYF. CDR3 nucleotides: TGTGCCAGCAGTGAAGTGGGAGTCAGGGGGCATGAGACCCAGTACTTC.

In the case of this clonotype: This may be a read error: a much more frequent sequence differs by one nucleotide. V gene TRBV4-1 combines with J gene TRBJ2-7; D assignment may be TRBD1 or TRBD2 (5 bases each). Per the germline V gene, CDR1 is MGHRA and CDR2 is YSYEKL. Trimming took off 5 bases at V and 9 bases at J, with 17 bases between the two ends. The CDR3 runs to 13 residues. CDR3 DNA sequence: TGCGCCAGCAGCTTACGGACAAGGGACGGGCAGTACTTC. Translated: CASSLRTRDGQYF.

The chain employs TRBV4-1 and TRBJ2-7; a weak D match, TRBD2 (7 bases). V was cut by 4 bases and J by 6 bases, with 25 bases left in between. Germline V CDR1 and CDR2: MGHRA, YSYEKL. The CDR3 totals 17 residues. The CDR3 reads CASSRLGLGAGEGEQYF. The DNA of the CDR3 is TGCGCCAGCAGCCGACTGGGATTGGGGGCGGGAGAGGGCGAGCAGTACTTC.

Points on this clonotype: This could be a read error, since a much larger clone is one nucleotide away. The conserved closing phenylalanine or tryptophan is absent in this CDR3, likely reflecting a read error. The chain links TRBV7-2 to TRBJ2-7; possible D gene TRBD1, 6 bases. The germline gives CDR1 SGHTA, CDR2 FQGNSA. Trimming stripped 5 bases from V and 1 base from J, with 12 bases between. This CDR3 contains 14 residues. CDR3: CASSTQGSSYEQYL. DNA of the CDR3: TGTGCCAGCAGCACACAGGGCAGTTCCTACGAGCAGTACCTC.

This clonotype appeared a single time. V is TRBV7-9 and J is TRBJ1-2; D gene uncertain. From germline, CDR1 is SEHNR and CDR2 FQNEAQ (reference sequence). V lost 5 bases and J lost 4, with 8 bases in between. The CDR3 sequence is 12 residues long. For the CDR3, the DNA is TGTGCCAGCAGCAGGGTTGCCTATGGCTACACCTTC. Translated, it gives CASSRVAYGYTF.

Regarding this clonotype: Sequence at one end of the junction differs from germline and may be a read error. The rearrangement links TRBV5-6 to TRBJ2-7; the D is unclear. CDR1 and CDR2 (germline): SGHDT, YYEEEE. The CDR3 extends over 13 amino acids. The CDR3 DNA is TGCGCCAGCAGCCATAGTACCTCCGCCGAGCGGTACTTC. This translates into CASSHSTSAERYF.

The chain is built from TRBV7-2 and TRBJ1-5, with D maybe TRBD1 (5 bases). The CDR3 loop spans 15 amino acids. V was shortened by 5 bases and J by 11 bases, with 22 bases between the two germline ends. From germline, CDR1 is SGHTA and CDR2 FQGNSA. CDR3 in DNA: TGTGCCAGCAGCCCTATGGGGCTAGTGGGGGAGACCCAGCATTTT. This gives the protein CASSPMGLVGETQHF.

The chain links TRBV19 to TRBJ2-5; D is unresolved. V was shortened by 11 bases and J by 9 bases, with 22 bases between the two germline ends. The V gene's germline CDR1 is LNHDA and CDR2 SQIVND (reference sequence). The CDR3 is 13 amino acids. CDR3 nucleotides: TGTGCCTGGAGTGTGCTCGGTAGCCAGCCCCAGTACTTC. Amino acid sequence: CAWSVLGSQPQYF.

The rearrangement links TRBV7-6 to TRBJ2-7; TRBD1 might be the D (5 bases). The CDR3 has 11 residues. Germline CDR1 and CDR2: SGHVS and FNYEAQ. Trimming pared 11 bases from V and 5 bases from J, leaving 13 bases between. The CDR3 region has the DNA TGTGCCGGACCACAGGAAGACGAGCAGTACTTC. Translating it yields CAGPQEDEQYF.

The chain links TRBV10-2 to TRBJ1-1; weak D call: TRBD1 (5 bases). The CDR3 is 15 amino acids. V was pared by 8 bases and J by 10 bases, with 26 bases between. The germline V gene has CDR1 WSHSY and CDR2 SAAADI. The chain's CDR3 is CASPTLTQDASGAFF. In DNA form, the CDR3 reads TGCGCCAGCCCAACCCTTACACAGGACGCAAGCGGAGCTTTCTTT.

The J gene is TRBJ2-5, the V gene TRBV12-3 or TRBV12-4, with D maybe TRBD2 (6 bases). The V end was cut by 3 bases, the J end by 0 bases, with 11 bases between. The length of the CDR3 is 15 residues. CDR3 sequence: CASSLHGGNQETQYF. The CDR3 DNA follows: TGTGCCAGCAGTTTGCACGGGGGAAACCAAGAGACCCAGTACTTC.

The rearrangement links TRBV24-1 to TRBJ2-7; possible D gene TRBD2, 6 bases. CDR1 is KGHDR and CDR2 is SFDVKD in the germline V gene. V was shortened by 11 bases and J by 2 bases, with 15 bases between the two germline ends. The CDR3 is made up of 13 amino acids. The DNA of the CDR3 is TGTGCCAGCCGGGGCGGGACCACCTACGAGCAGTACTTC. It yields the protein CASRGGTTYEQYF.

This clonotype was seen many times. The chain couples TRBV29-1 to TRBJ2-7, with 11 bases matching TRBD2. CDR1 is SQVTM and CDR2 is ANQGSEA in the germline V gene. Germline trimming cut 5 bases from V and 5 bases from J; bases unmatched to any gene: 8. The CDR3 sequence is 14 residues long. The chain's CDR3 is CSVLGSGRGNEQYF. The CDR3 DNA reads as TGCAGCGTTTTGGGTAGCGGGAGGGGGAACGAGCAGTACTTC.

The chain is built from TRBV18 and TRBJ1-1, with TRBD1 as a possible D gene (5 bases). The length of the CDR3 is 14 residues. Germline values: CDR1 KGHSH, CDR2 LQKENI. V dropped 4 bases and J dropped 4 bases, with 13 bases sitting between them. CDR3 coding DNA: TGTGCCAGCTCACGACAGACGGATCTCACTGAAGCTTTCTTT. This gives the protein CASSRQTDLTEAFF.

The gene calls are TRBV29-1 and TRBJ1-1, with D perhaps TRBD1 (5 bases). Trimming cost V 3 bases and J 1 base, with 15 bases left between them. Germline assignment: CDR1 SQVTM and CDR2 ANQGSEA. This CDR3 contains 15 residues. The CDR3 DNA is TGCAGCGTTGAGGGGGTGAGGGGTTCGAACACTGAAGCTTTCTTT. Translated, it gives CSVEGVRGSNTEAFF.

V gene TRBV5-1 combines with J gene TRBJ2-6, with D possibly matching TRBD1 (5 bases). The CDR3 consists of 15 residues. Trimming pared 0 bases from V and 6 bases from J, leaving 10 bases between. Germline V gives CDR1 SGHRS, CDR2 YFSETQ. The CDR3 loop reads CASSLEAGKANVLTF. CDR3 nucleotides: TGCGCCAGCAGCTTGGAGGCAGGGAAGGCCAACGTCCTGACTTTC.

This clonotype was detected ten times or more. The rearrangement joins TRBV11-3 to TRBJ1-1, with D hard to call. V lost 4 bases to trimming and J lost 3 bases, with 9 bases between them. The germline CDR1 and CDR2 sequences are SGHNT and YENEEA. CDR3 size: 13 residues. CDR3 sequence: CASSSEGYTEAFF. For the CDR3, the DNA is TGTGCCAGCAGCTCCGAGGGCTACACTGAAGCTTTCTTT.

This clonotype was recorded at least ten times. V usage is TRBV7-9 and J usage is TRBJ2-7; 9 nucleotides align to TRBD1. The junction had 9 bases not matched to a gene; V was cut back by 5 bases and J by 4 bases. Per germline, CDR1 SEHNR and CDR2 FQNEAQ (reference sequence). This CDR3 is built from 15 residues. CDR3: CASSKPGQGGYEQYF. Here the CDR3 DNA reads TGTGCCAGCAGCAAACCGGGACAGGGAGGGTACGAGCAGTACTTC.